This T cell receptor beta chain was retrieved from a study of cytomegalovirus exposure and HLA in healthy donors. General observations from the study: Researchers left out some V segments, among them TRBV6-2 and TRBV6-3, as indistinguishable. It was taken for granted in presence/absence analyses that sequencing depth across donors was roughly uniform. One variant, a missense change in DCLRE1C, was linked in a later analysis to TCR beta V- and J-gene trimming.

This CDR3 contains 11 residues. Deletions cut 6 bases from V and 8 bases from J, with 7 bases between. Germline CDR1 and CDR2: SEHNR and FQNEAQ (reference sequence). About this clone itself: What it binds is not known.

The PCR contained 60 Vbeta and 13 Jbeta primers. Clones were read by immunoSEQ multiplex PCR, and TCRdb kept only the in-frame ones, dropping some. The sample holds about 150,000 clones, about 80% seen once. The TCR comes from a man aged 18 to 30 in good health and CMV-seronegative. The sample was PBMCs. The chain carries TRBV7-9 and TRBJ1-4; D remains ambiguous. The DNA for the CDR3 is TGTGCCAGCAGTTCTTCCGAAAAACTGTTTTTT. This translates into CASSSSEKLFF. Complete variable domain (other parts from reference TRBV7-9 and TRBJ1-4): DTGVSQNPRHKITKRGQNVTFRCDPISEHNRLYWYRQTLGQGPEFLTYFQNEAQLEKSRLLSDRFSAERPKGSFSTLEIQRTEQGDSAMYLCASSSSEKLFFGSGTQLSVL.